These 10 T cell receptor beta chains originate from one sample sequenced in a study of T cells of healthy individuals. Via MiXCR, TCRdb re-called the 5' RACE reads, giving one row per CDR3 protein. The top ten clones hold around 4.5% of a sample with about 60,000 distinct CDR3 sequences, around 15% of them seen once. The receptors shown here come from a human donor in good health.

CDR3 residues: CSARDYRGNLYEQYF. The CDR3 bases are TGCAGTGCTAGAGATTACAGGGGGAATTTATACGAGCAGTACTTC. This chain connects TRBV20-1 to TRBJ2-7; 8 positions agree with TRBD1. Trimming took 0 bases from V and 4 from J; bases not matched to a gene: 8. The CDR3 covers 15 residues. Per the germline V gene, CDR1 is DFQATT and CDR2 is SNEGSKA (reference sequence).

The rearrangement links TRBV2 to TRBJ2-1; 7 bases match TRBD2. Trimming took 0 bases from V and 9 from J; bases not matched to a gene: 5. Per germline, CDR1 SNHLY and CDR2 FYNNEI. The CDR3 spans 14 residues. CDR3 residues: CASSEALPGGEQFF. CDR3 nucleotide sequence: TGTGCCAGCAGTGAAGCGCTTCCGGGAGGTGAGCAGTTCTTC. Based on the CDR3 plus reference TRBV2 and TRBJ2-1, the full variable domain is EPEVTQTPSHQVTQMGQEVILRCVPISNHLYFYWYRQILGQKVEFLVSFYNNEISEKSEIFDDQFSVERPDGSNFTLKIRSTKLEDSAMYFCASSEALPGGEQFFGPGTRLTVL.

The chain uses TRBV3-1 and TRBJ2-5; D not certain. V lost 0 bases and J lost 1, with 9 bases in between. Germline lookup yields CDR1 LGHDT and CDR2 YNNKEL (reference sequence). The CDR3 sequence is 15 residues long. The CDR3 sequence is CASSQDPAGQETQYF. As DNA, the CDR3 is TGTGCCAGCAGCCAAGATCCGGCAGGCCAAGAGACCCAGTACTTC.

A few counts support this clonotype. The rearrangement links TRBV9 to TRBJ2-7; TRBD1 or TRBD2 may be the D gene (5 bases each). Germline V CDR1 and CDR2: SGDLS, YYNGEE. Trimming cost V 4 bases and J 5 bases, with 19 bases left between them. The CDR3 covers 15 residues. CDR3 sequence (DNA): TGTGCCAGCAGCCCCCGTTCGGGGCGAAACAACGAGCAGTACTTC. Translation: CASSPRSGRNNEQYF.

This sequence joins TRBV29-1 and TRBJ1-1, with 7 positions matching TRBD1. In germline, CDR1 is SQVTM, CDR2 ANQGSEA. V lost 5 bases to trimming and J lost 5 bases; unmatched junction nucleotides: 5. The CDR3 contains 12 residues. The CDR3 DNA reads TGCAGCGTTAACAGGGGTGGAACTGAAGCTTTCTTT. Its translation: CSVNRGGTEAFF. The variable domain in full, with the rest retrieved from reference TRBV29-1 and TRBJ1-1, is SAVISQKPSRDICQRGTSLTIQCQVDSQVTMMFWYRQQPGQSLTLIATANQGSEATYESGFVIDKFPISRPNLTFSTLTVSNMSPEDSSIYLCSVNRGGTEAFFGQGTRLTVV.

As regards this clonotype: The junction departs from germline at one end; a sequencing error may be responsible. DNA of the CDR3: TGTGCCAGCAGCGAGAACTCTGGGGCCGACGTCCTGACTTTC. This codes for CASSENSGADVLTF. V is TRBV11-3 and J is TRBJ2-6, with D perhaps TRBD1 (5 bases). In germline, CDR1 is SGHNT, CDR2 YENEEA. The CDR3 covers 14 residues.

The V gene is TRBV7-2, the J gene TRBJ2-5; D call uncertain. Per the germline V gene, CDR1 is SGHTA and CDR2 is FQGNSA. This CDR3 has 15 residues. V was pared by 1 base and J by 4 bases, with 13 bases between. Here the CDR3 reads CASSLGAPARETQYF. In DNA form, the CDR3 reads TGTGCCAGCAGCTTAGGGGCCCCTGCGAGAGAGACCCAGTACTTC.

This clonotype was seen more than once but under ten times. This sequence joins TRBV4-1 and TRBJ1-4; D is possibly TRBD1 (6 bases). V was clipped by 4 bases and J by 6 bases, with 18 bases between them. This CDR3 has 16 residues. The germline V gene has CDR1 MGHRA and CDR2 YSYEKL. CDR3 residues: CASSPDPTGLDEKLFF. As DNA, the CDR3 is TGCGCCAGCAGCCCAGACCCGACAGGTTTAGATGAAAAACTGTTTTTT.

This clonotype appeared many times. The chain recombines TRBV20-1 with TRBJ2-5; 11 nucleotides match TRBD1. CDR1 is DFQATT, CDR2 SNEGSKA, per germline (reference sequence). The V gene end was trimmed by 7 bases and the J gene end by 2 bases; junction bases not matched to a gene: 12. The CDR3 is made up of 16 amino acids. The CDR3 coding sequence is TGCAGTGGGCTCGGCCGGGGACAGGGGGTGCAAGAGACCCAGTACTTC. Its protein product is CSGLGRGQGVQETQYF.

This clonotype was seen a handful of times. The chain recombines TRBV7-2 with TRBJ2-1; 14 bases agree with TRBD2. Losses at the gene ends were 5 bases for V and 0 bases for J; bases not matched to a gene: 6. CDR1 and CDR2 (germline): SGHTA, FQGNSA. This CDR3 is 18 amino acids long. The CDR3 reads CASSRRLAGGSSYNEQFF. The CDR3 DNA reads as TGTGCCAGCAGCAGACGACTAGCGGGGGGGAGCTCCTACAATGAGCAGTTCTTC.